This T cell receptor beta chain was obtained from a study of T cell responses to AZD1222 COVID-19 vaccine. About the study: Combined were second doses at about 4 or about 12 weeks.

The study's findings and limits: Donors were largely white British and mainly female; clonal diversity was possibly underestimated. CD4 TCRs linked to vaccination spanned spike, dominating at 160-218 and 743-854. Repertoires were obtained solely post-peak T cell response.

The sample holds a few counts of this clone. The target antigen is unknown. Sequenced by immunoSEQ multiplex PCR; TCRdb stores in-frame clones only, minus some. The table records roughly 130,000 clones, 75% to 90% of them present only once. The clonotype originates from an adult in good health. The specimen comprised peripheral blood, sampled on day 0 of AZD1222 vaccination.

The CDR3 DNA sequence: TGTGCCAGTAAATTGGGGCAGCTGAACACTGAAGCTTTCTTT. This gives the protein CASKLGQLNTEAFF. The chain has TRBV19 and TRBJ1-1, with D possibly being TRBD1 (5 bases). The germline V and J ends were trimmed by 7 bases and 0 bases, with 12 bases remaining between them. The CDR3 has 14 residues. CDR1 is LNHDA, CDR2 SQIVND, per germline (reference sequence).